These 8 T cell receptor beta chains were all obtained from the same sample, sequenced in a study of CD8 T cells in ankylosing spondylitis. Study-wide results and caveats: Ankylosing spondylitis blood appeared to carry a characteristic TCR beta motif of eight or nine highly homologous variants.

TCRdb ran MiXCR on the 5' RACE reads and lists one entry per CDR3 protein. The profile shows about 840,000 distinct CDR3 sequences, over 9.5% of them singletons. No antigen has been identified for these receptors. The sample taken for sequencing was blood, either unsorted or a sorted T cell fraction (not recorded which). These receptors all come from a male donor with ankylosing spondylitis.

V gene TRBV4-2 combines with J gene TRBJ2-7; weak D call: TRBD2 (6 bases). This CDR3 is built from 15 residues. V lost 0 bases to trimming and J lost 2 bases, with 11 bases between them. Germline V gives CDR1 LGHNA, CDR2 YNFKEQ. The CDR3 here is CASSQDQGGPYEQYF. DNA for the CDR3: TGTGCCAGCAGCCAAGATCAGGGAGGCCCCTACGAGCAGTACTTC.

This clonotype showed up just a few times. This chain links TRBV5-1 with TRBJ1-1; 8 bases line up with TRBD1. Unmatched junction bases numbered 3, after V lost 2 bases and J lost 3 bases. The CDR3 is 14 residues long. CDR1 and CDR2 from the germline V gene are SGHRS and YFSETQ. Here the CDR3 DNA reads TGCGCCAGCAGCTTTCTGGGACAGGACACTGAAGCTTTCTTT. Translation: CASSFLGQDTEAFF.

The chain recombines TRBV7-2 with TRBJ2-1; D is uncertain. The germline CDR1 and CDR2 sequences are SGHTA and FQGNSA. V was cut by 1 base and J by 10 bases, with 14 bases left in between. CDR3 length equals 14 residues. The CDR3 DNA reads TGTGCCAGCAGCTTAGACTCGAGGACCAAGGAGCAGTTCTTC. This sequence encodes CASSLDSRTKEQFF.

This clonotype appeared a few times. The genes are TRBV5-6 and TRBJ1-1, with D unresolved. Germline V gives CDR1 SGHDT, CDR2 YYEEEE. The V gene lost 0 bases and the J gene lost 6 bases, with 15 bases spanning the gap. The CDR3 runs to 15 residues. CDR3 nucleotide sequence: TGTGCCAGCAGCTTGGATCTAGGGAGGAGGGCTGAAGCTTTCTTT. It yields the protein CASSLDLGRRAEAFF.

This clonotype was observed at least ten times. V usage is TRBV7-2 and J usage is TRBJ2-1, with 7 positions matching TRBD2. J was trimmed by 9 bases and V by 5 bases; bases with no gene match: 7. CDR1 and CDR2 from the germline V gene are SGHTA and FQGNSA. CDR3 length: 13 residues. The CDR3 sequence is CASSPGWEGEQFF. The CDR3 DNA reads as TGTGCCAGCAGCCCCGGATGGGAGGGTGAGCAGTTCTTC.

The rearrangement uses TRBV5-6 and TRBJ1-1; D uncertain. CDR3 length equals 14 residues. Germline V gene lookup returns CDR1 SGHDT and CDR2 YYEEEE. V was shortened by 1 base and J by 3 bases, with 10 bases between the two germline ends. The DNA for the CDR3 is TGTGCCAGCAGCTTGTCTGGAGCGTACACTGAAGCTTTCTTT. The encoded protein is CASSLSGAYTEAFF.

V is TRBV6-6 and J is TRBJ2-5, with D unclear. The CDR3 runs 13 residues. CDR1 MNHNY and CDR2 SVGAGI come from the germline V gene (reference sequence). V lost 6 bases to trimming and J lost 5 bases, with 13 bases between them. CDR3 in amino acids: CASSRRARETQYF. CDR3 DNA: TGTGCCAGCAGCCGCCGGGCTCGGGAGACCCAGTACTTC.

The chain recombines TRBV12-3 or TRBV12-4 with TRBJ1-1, with unresolved D. The CDR3 runs 14 residues. Between the trimmed V and J ends, which lost 1 base and 5 bases, there was a span of 11 bases. CDR3 nucleotides: TGTGCCAGCAGTTTAGGGCAAAGGTGGACTGAAGCTTTCTTT. This codes for CASSLGQRWTEAFF.